The present T cell receptor (beta chain) was sequenced within a study of blood T cell repertoires in COVID-19. Across the study: Both acute and convalescent COVID-19 samples were obtained from the United States, Italy and Spain.

This CDR3 comprises 15 residues. Losses at the gene ends were 5 bases for V and 9 bases for J; bases not matched to a gene: 9. CDR1 and CDR2 from the germline V gene are SGHTA and FQGTGA. Sequencing was performed with immunoSEQ multiplex PCR; in TCRdb, only in-frame clones are kept and a portion is missing. The sample records 250,000 to 350,000 clones, 85% to 90% being singletons. The V call is TRBV7-3, the J call TRBJ2-3; 12 bases map to TRBD2. The sequence was obtained from a man aged 25-45 years with acute or convalescent COVID-19. The sequencing input was peripheral blood. CDR3: CASSPLAGGGATQYF. CDR3 nucleotides: TGTGCCAGCAGCCCCCTAGCGGGGGGGGGAGCGACGCAGTATTTT. Using reference TRBV7-3 and TRBJ2-3 for the parts outside the CDR3, the full variable domain is GAGVSQTPSNKVTEKGKYVELRCDPISGHTALYWYRQSLGQGPEFLIYFQGTGAADDSGLPNDRFFAVRPEGSVSTLKIQRTERGDSAVYLCASSPLAGGGATQYFGPGTRLTVL.